These 17 T cell receptor beta chains were all obtained from the same sample, sequenced in a study of human T cells and chemical hapten exposure. MiXCR, run by TCRdb on the RACE reads, gives a single entry per CDR3 protein. The sample lists 210,000 or so distinct CDR3 sequences; 20% to 25% were seen once. Indicated time point: patch test 3, about 24 weeks after DPC sensitization. Treatment of the sample: therapeutic diphenylcyclopropenone sensitization with weekly scalp DPC. The source was whole blood, collected in connection with sensitization to the hapten diphenylcyclopropenone (DPC). The receptor source for this set is a woman aged 40 to 55 with alopecia areata. Some clones in this sample may be carry-over from other donors' samples.

This clonotype was seen a handful of times. The genes are TRBV3-1 and TRBJ1-1; D not certain. This CDR3 region has 13 residues. Trimming removed 1 base from V and 10 bases from J, with 13 bases in between. Per germline, CDR1 LGHDT and CDR2 YNNKEL (reference sequence). The DNA of the CDR3 is TGTGCCAGCAGCCAAGGTTTGTCGCCTCTAGCTTTCTTT. It yields the protein CASSQGLSPLAFF.

The rearrangement uses TRBV5-1 and TRBJ2-5, with 11 bases fitting TRBD1. This CDR3 contains 15 residues. V was clipped by 2 bases and J by 1 base; unmatched bases: 1. Germline V gives CDR1 SGHRS, CDR2 YFSETQ. The CDR3 coding sequence is TGCGCCAGCAGCTTCGGGACAGGGGGCCAAGAGACCCAGTACTTC. This translates into CASSFGTGGQETQYF.

This chain links TRBV20-1 with TRBJ2-3; 14 nucleotides align to TRBD2. Germline trimming cut 6 bases from V and 4 bases from J; bases unmatched to any gene: 6. This CDR3 comprises 15 residues. Germline V lookup: CDR1 DFQATT, CDR2 SNEGSKA (reference sequence). The chain's CDR3 is CSAPTSGRGSDTQYF. The CDR3 DNA follows: TGCAGTGCACCGACTAGCGGGAGGGGTTCAGATACGCAGTATTTT.

The table lists this clonotype with a few counts. The V and J genes are TRBV7-2 and TRBJ2-7, with D unresolved. The germline V and J ends were trimmed by 1 base and 4 bases, with 8 bases remaining between them. This CDR3 has 13 residues. Germline V gene sequence: CDR1 SGHTA, CDR2 FQGNSA. CDR3 protein: CASSLEVGYEQYF. CDR3 in DNA: TGTGCCAGCAGCTTAGAAGTTGGGTACGAGCAGTACTTC.

This clonotype was recorded a few times. The rearrangement joins TRBV29-1 to TRBJ1-2, with D possibly being TRBD1 (6 bases). The CDR3 has 15 residues. V gave up 5 bases and J gave up 5 bases, with 21 bases separating them. Germline values: CDR1 SQVTM, CDR2 ANQGSEA. The CDR3 is CSVTITGAPEYGYTF. For the CDR3, the DNA is TGCAGCGTTACAATAACGGGGGCCCCCGAGTATGGCTACACCTTC.

This clonotype was seen a handful of times. The CDR3, as DNA: TGCGCCAGCAGCCAATACACAGGGGGGCTGGATCAGCCCCAGCATTTT. It translates to CASSQYTGGLDQPQHF. This sequence joins TRBV4-1 and TRBJ1-5, with TRBD1 matching over 8 bases. Unmatched junction bases numbered 8, after V lost 2 bases and J lost 5 bases. Germline CDR1 MGHRA, CDR2 YSYEKL. The CDR3 runs to 16 residues.

The chain recombines TRBV20-1 with TRBJ2-2; D unclear. The CDR3 is 13 residues long. Trimming stripped 0 bases from V and 6 bases from J, with 8 bases between. Per the germline V gene, CDR1 is DFQATT and CDR2 is SNEGSKA (reference sequence). The CDR3 DNA follows: TGCAGTGCTAGAGATAATACCGCCGGGGAGCTGTTTTTT. Translated, it gives CSARDNTAGELFF.

This chain joins TRBV24-1 and TRBJ2-1, with 9 bases that match TRBD2. The J segment lost 7 bases and the V segment lost 0 bases, leaving 0 bases of the junction unmatched. Per the germline V gene, CDR1 is KGHDR and CDR2 is SFDVKD. The CDR3 covers 14 residues. CDR3: CATSDLGLANEQFF. CDR3 nucleotides: TGTGCCACCAGTGATTTGGGACTAGCGAATGAGCAGTTCTTC.

The gene calls are TRBV14 and TRBJ1-6, with D unclear. V lost 4 bases and J 12 bases, leaving 10 bases between the germline ends. The CDR3 is made up of 12 amino acids. Germline values: CDR1 SGHDN, CDR2 FVKESK. In nucleotides, the CDR3 is TGTGCCAGCAGCCCCCGTAAAGGACCCCTCCACTTT. Its protein is CASSPRKGPLHF.

The sample holds a few counts of this clonotype. The rearrangement joins TRBV6-1 to TRBJ1-5, with D possibly being TRBD1 (6 bases). V lost 6 bases, J lost 10 bases, and 22 bases lay in between. Germline V gene lookup returns CDR1 MNHNS and CDR2 SASEGT. This CDR3 has 15 amino acids. The CDR3 sequence is CASRRAPEVGGPQHF. In DNA, the CDR3 is TGTGCCAGCAGGAGGGCTCCCGAGGTGGGGGGCCCCCAGCATTTT.

The CDR3 DNA sequence: TGTGCCAGCAGCACAACAGCGGGAGGGAGGGATACGCAGTATTTT. Amino acid sequence: CASSTTAGGRDTQYF. V is TRBV21-1 and J is TRBJ2-3; the D call in the table, TRBD2, was not verified against the DNA. TRBV21-1 is listed as a pseudogene. The CDR3 runs to 15 residues.

The chain joins TRBV10-3 to TRBJ1-4; D is ambiguous. The V end lost 0 bases, the J end lost 8 bases, and 10 bases lay between the germline ends. The CDR3 totals 14 residues. CDR1 and CDR2 (germline): ENHRY, SYGVKD. For the CDR3, the DNA is TGTGCCATCAGTGAGTCGGGCAGCGGGGAAAAACTGTTTTTT. Translated: CAISESGSGEKLFF.

In nucleotides, the CDR3 is TGTGCCATCAGTGCGGACTTAAACAATGAGCAGTTCTTC. Its translation: CAISADLNNEQFF. The rearrangement links TRBV10-3 to TRBJ2-1; D perhaps matches TRBD2 (5 bases). V lost 4 bases and J lost 5, with 9 bases in between. This CDR3 spans 13 amino acids. CDR1 is ENHRY and CDR2 is SYGVKD in the germline V gene.

This chain uses TRBV7-2 with TRBJ2-7; D gene uncertain. CDR1 is SGHTA and CDR2 is FQGNSA in the germline V gene. This CDR3 is 16 amino acids long. Trimming took off 10 bases at V and 5 bases at J, with 27 bases between the two ends. Here the CDR3 reads CATSRNNPWSEDEQYF. DNA of the CDR3: TGTGCCACCTCTCGGAACAACCCTTGGAGTGAGGACGAGCAGTACTTC.

This rearrangement joins TRBV7-3 to TRBJ2-1, with TRBD2 matching 7 bases. J gave up 8 bases and V 2 bases, and 3 bases lay outside the gene matches. CDR1 SGHTA and CDR2 FQGTGA come from the germline V gene. The length of the CDR3 is 13 residues. The CDR3 protein is CASSLGGSHEQFF. The CDR3 DNA reads TGTGCCAGCAGCTTAGGCGGGAGCCATGAGCAGTTCTTC.

This chain connects TRBV28 to TRBJ2-7, with D maybe TRBD1 (6 bases). The CDR3 is 16 amino acids. Germline CDR1 reads MDHEN; CDR2 reads SYDVKM. Trimming stripped 2 bases from V and 0 bases from J, with 14 bases between. DNA of the CDR3: TGTGCCAGCAGTTTACCGGGACACCCGAGCTCCTACGAGCAGTACTTC. This encodes CASSLPGHPSSYEQYF.

This chain uses TRBV5-1 with TRBJ2-2; 9 bases are shared with TRBD1. CDR1 is SGHRS and CDR2 is YFSETQ in the germline V gene. The CDR3 is 16 residues long. Trimming cost V 0 bases and J 5 bases; bases outside gene matches: 5. CDR3 residues: CASSLAQGARTGELFF. Here the CDR3 DNA reads TGCGCCAGCAGCTTGGCACAGGGGGCACGGACCGGGGAGCTGTTTTTT.